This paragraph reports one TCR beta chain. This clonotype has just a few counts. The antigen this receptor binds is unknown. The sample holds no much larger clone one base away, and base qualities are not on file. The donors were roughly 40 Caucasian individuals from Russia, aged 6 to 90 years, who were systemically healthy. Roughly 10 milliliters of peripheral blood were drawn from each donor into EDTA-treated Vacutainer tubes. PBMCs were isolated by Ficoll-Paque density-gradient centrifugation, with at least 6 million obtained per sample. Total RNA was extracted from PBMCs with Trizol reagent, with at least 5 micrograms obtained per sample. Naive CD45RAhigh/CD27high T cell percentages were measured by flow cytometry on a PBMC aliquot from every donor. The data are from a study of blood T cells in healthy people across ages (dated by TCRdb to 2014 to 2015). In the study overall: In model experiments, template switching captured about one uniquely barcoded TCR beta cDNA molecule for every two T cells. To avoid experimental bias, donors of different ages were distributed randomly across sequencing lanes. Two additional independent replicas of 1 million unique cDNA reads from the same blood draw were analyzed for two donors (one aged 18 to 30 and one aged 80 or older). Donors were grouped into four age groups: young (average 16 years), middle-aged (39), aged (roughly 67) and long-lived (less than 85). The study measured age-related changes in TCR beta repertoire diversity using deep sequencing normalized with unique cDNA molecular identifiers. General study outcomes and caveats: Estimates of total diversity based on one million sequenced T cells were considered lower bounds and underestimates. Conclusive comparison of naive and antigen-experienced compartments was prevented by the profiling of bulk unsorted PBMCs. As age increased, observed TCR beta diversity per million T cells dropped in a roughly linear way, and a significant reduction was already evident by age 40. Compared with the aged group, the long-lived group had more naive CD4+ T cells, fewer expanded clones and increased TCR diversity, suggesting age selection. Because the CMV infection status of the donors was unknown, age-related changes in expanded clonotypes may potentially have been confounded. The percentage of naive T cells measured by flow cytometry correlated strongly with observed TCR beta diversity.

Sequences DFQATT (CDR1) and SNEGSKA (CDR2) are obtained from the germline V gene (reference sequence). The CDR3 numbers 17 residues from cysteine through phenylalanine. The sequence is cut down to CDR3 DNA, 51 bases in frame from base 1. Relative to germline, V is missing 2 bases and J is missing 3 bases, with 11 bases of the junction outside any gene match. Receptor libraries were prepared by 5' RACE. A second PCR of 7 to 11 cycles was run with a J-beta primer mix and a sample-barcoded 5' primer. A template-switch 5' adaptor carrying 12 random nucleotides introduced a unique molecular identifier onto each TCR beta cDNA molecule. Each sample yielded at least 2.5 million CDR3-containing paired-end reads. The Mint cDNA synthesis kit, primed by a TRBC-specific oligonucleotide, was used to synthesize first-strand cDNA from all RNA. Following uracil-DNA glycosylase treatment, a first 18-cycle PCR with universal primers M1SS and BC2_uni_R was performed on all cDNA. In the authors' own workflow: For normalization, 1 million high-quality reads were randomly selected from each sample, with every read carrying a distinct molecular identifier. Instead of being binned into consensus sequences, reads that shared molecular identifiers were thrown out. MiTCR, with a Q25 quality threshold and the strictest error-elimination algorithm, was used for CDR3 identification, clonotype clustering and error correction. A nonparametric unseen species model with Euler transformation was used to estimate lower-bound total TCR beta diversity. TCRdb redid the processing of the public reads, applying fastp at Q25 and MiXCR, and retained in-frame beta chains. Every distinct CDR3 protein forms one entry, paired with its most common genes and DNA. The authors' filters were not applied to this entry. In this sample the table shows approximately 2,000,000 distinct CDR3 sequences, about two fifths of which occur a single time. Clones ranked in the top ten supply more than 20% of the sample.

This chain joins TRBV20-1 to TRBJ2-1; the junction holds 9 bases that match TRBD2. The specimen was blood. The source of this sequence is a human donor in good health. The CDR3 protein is CSARPYIAGELYNEQFF. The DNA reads TGCAGTGCTAGACCTTACATAGCGGGGGAACTCTACAATGAGCAGTTCTTC.